This T cell receptor beta chain was profiled in a study of neurological immune-mediated disorders. This CDR3 has 14 amino acids. Germline lookup yields CDR1 MNHEY and CDR2 SVGEGT. Trimming stripped 5 bases from V and 5 bases from J, with 15 bases between. With 10-nucleotide random UMIs included, cDNA was synthesized by 5'RACE. TCRdb passed the 5' RACE reads through MiXCR, listing each CDR3 protein once. The data hold under 45,000 distinct CDR3 sequences, with about 3.8% observed a single time. The specimen sequenced was PBMCs. This receptor was taken from a man aged 25-40 years with multiple sclerosis. The chain couples TRBV6-2 or TRBV6-3 to TRBJ1-1, with a tentative D call TRBD1 (5 bases). CDR3 protein: CASSLGGGRTEAFF. The CDR3 DNA sequence: TGTGCCAGCAGTCTCGGCGGGGGTAGGACTGAAGCTTTCTTT.